These T cell receptor beta chains were read from a single sample in a study of identical twins. Each CDR3 protein is one row after TCRdb ran MiXCR on the 5' RACE reads. The sample holds about 700,000 distinct CDR3 sequences, less than 7% seen once. Material for sequencing was naive T cells sorted from blood. The receptors originated from a man aged 18 to 29 in good health. Each CDR3 is given with its conserved first and last residue. D genes are given only for firm matches. The size field is filled for only some rows; it gives once, few, many or a size class.

length: 15; D: TRBD2; V: TRBV29-1; J: TRBJ2-7; size: many; DNA: TGCAGCGTTGAAGATCCGAGCGGGGAGCCCTACGAGCAGTACTTC; CDR3: CSVEDPSGEPYEQYF
length: 13; D: -; V: TRBV10-3; J: TRBJ1-4; size: -; DNA: TGTGCCATCCGGGACTCTGAATATGAAAAACTGTTTTTT; CDR3: CAIRDSEYEKLFF
length: 13; D: -; V: TRBV29-1; J: TRBJ2-3; size: many; DNA: TGCAGCGTTGAAGGGACGGACGAACGGGGCGGACATTTT; CDR3: CSVEGTDERGGHF
length: 17; D: TRBD1; V: TRBV5-1; J: TRBJ2-2; size: -; DNA: TGCGCCAGCAGCTTGGTTCCGGGACAGGGGGCCGACGGGGAGCTGTTTTTT; CDR3: CASSLVPGQGADGELFF
length: 17; D: TRBD2; V: TRBV27; J: TRBJ2-3; size: many; DNA: TGTGCCAGCAGTAAGATCAGACTAGCGGTGGCCACAGATACGCAGTATTTT; CDR3: CASSKIRLAVATDTQYF
length: 14; D: -; V: TRBV20-1; J: TRBJ2-1; size: many; DNA: TGCAGTGCTATACCAGGGACTTCAGATAATGAGCAGTTCTTC; CDR3: CSAIPGTSDNEQFF
length: 15; D: TRBD1; V: TRBV5-1; J: TRBJ1-2; size: -; DNA: TGCGCCAGCAGCTTGGGACAGGGGCTGAGGAATGGCTACACCTTC; CDR3: CASSLGQGLRNGYTF
length: 17; D: TRBD1; V: TRBV20-1; J: TRBJ1-5; size: -; DNA: TGCAGTGCTAGAGAGAGGGGACAGATAAATAGCAATCAGCCCCAGCATTTT; CDR3: CSARERGQINSNQPQHF
length: 14; D: TRBD2; V: TRBV14; J: TRBJ2-7; size: -; DNA: TGTGCCAGCAGCCAAGCCAGCGGGAGTAGCGAGCAGTACTTC; CDR3: CASSQASGSSEQYF
length: 15; D: -; V: TRBV5-1; J: TRBJ2-2; size: many; DNA: TGCGCCAGCAGCGTCCTAGACAGTAACACCGGGGAGCTGTTTTTT; CDR3: CASSVLDSNTGELFF
length: 13; D: -; V: TRBV5-1; J: TRBJ1-2; size: few; DNA: TGCGCCAGCAGCTTAACGGTGGACTATGGCTACACCTTC; CDR3: CASSLTVDYGYTF
length: 16; D: -; V: TRBV27; J: TRBJ2-1; size: -; DNA: TGTGCCAGCAGTTTACTTCCCGGTGGCGCCTACAATGAGCAGTTCTTC; CDR3: CASSLLPGGAYNEQFF
length: 13; D: -; V: TRBV18; J: TRBJ2-7; size: many; DNA: TGTGCCAGCAGCCCCCCAGGGTCCTACGAGCAGTACTTC; CDR3: CASSPPGSYEQYF
length: 17; D: TRBD1; V: TRBV5-1; J: TRBJ2-2; size: -; DNA: TGCGCCAGCAGTTTCCTCGGACAGGGAACGAACACCGGGGAGCTGTTTTTT; CDR3: CASSFLGQGTNTGELFF
length: 11; D: -; V: TRBV7-2; J: TRBJ1-1; size: -; DNA: TGTGCCAGCAGCCGCCTTACTGAAGCTTTCTTT; CDR3: CASSRLTEAFF
length: 11; D: -; V: TRBV10-3; J: TRBJ2-1; size: many; DNA: TGTGCCATCAGTGAGAGGGGACGCCAGTTCTTC; CDR3: CAISERGRQFF
length: 14; D: -; V: TRBV6-1; J: TRBJ2-1; size: few; DNA: TGTGCCAGCAGACGGTATAGTGACCACAATGAGCAGTTCTTC; CDR3: CASRRYSDHNEQFF
length: 15; D: TRBD2; V: TRBV20-1; J: TRBJ2-3; size: few; DNA: TGCAGTGCTAGGGGACTAGCGGGGACTTTGGATACGCAGTATTTT; CDR3: CSARGLAGTLDTQYF
length: 14; D: -; V: TRBV25-1; J: TRBJ2-7; size: many; DNA: TGTGCCAGCACCGGGGGAGGAGTGTCCCACGAGCAGTACTTC; CDR3: CASTGGGVSHEQYF
length: 15; D: -; V: TRBV7-2; J: TRBJ2-7; size: many; DNA: TGTGCCAGCAGCTTAAGGTTCGGGGTAACCTACGAGCAGTACTTC; CDR3: CASSLRFGVTYEQYF
length: 14; D: -; V: TRBV10-2; J: TRBJ2-5; size: many; DNA: TGCGCCAGCAGTGAGATGGGGGGCAAAGAGACCCAGTACTTC; CDR3: CASSEMGGKETQYF
length: 15; D: -; V: TRBV3-1; J: TRBJ2-7; size: few; DNA: TGTGCCAGCAGCCAATTTGGTCCAGGAGCGGGCGAGCAGTACTTC; CDR3: CASSQFGPGAGEQYF
length: 13; D: TRBD1; V: TRBV19; J: TRBJ1-1; size: -; DNA: TGTGCCAGCGCCACAGGGGGGTACACTGAAGCTTTCTTT; CDR3: CASATGGYTEAFF
length: 18; D: -; V: TRBV3-1; J: TRBJ2-1; size: many; DNA: TGTGCCAGCAGCCAAGACCTAGGGGGACCACCCAAATACAATGAGCAGTTCTTC; CDR3: CASSQDLGGPPKYNEQFF
length: 15; D: -; V: TRBV4-3; J: TRBJ2-7; size: many; DNA: TGCGCCAGCAGCCTCTCGCTAGGCGGAAACTACGAGCAGTACTTC; CDR3: CASSLSLGGNYEQYF
length: 14; D: -; V: TRBV20-1; J: TRBJ2-1; size: many; DNA: TGCAGTGCTAGAGATGCTGGTGGGAACAATGAGCAGTTCTTC; CDR3: CSARDAGGNNEQFF
length: 14; D: -; V: TRBV20-1; J: TRBJ2-1; size: many; DNA: TGCAGTGCTAGAGATAGCGCAGGAGGGCATGAGCAGTTCTTC; CDR3: CSARDSAGGHEQFF
length: 15; D: TRBD2; V: TRBV28; J: TRBJ2-7; size: few; DNA: TGTGCCAGCAAAGAGGAGGCTAGCGGTTTCTACGAGCAGTACTTC; CDR3: CASKEEASGFYEQYF
length: 17; D: -; V: TRBV28; J: TRBJ2-3; size: many; DNA: TGTGCCAGCAGTTTTGGTGATACAGTTCGGGGCACAGATACGCAGTATTTT; CDR3: CASSFGDTVRGTDTQYF
length: 16; D: -; V: TRBV5-6; J: TRBJ2-1; size: many; DNA: TGTGCCAGCAGCTTGGGCCCCGTTCTGGCTTACAATGAGCAGTTCTTC; CDR3: CASSLGPVLAYNEQFF
length: 14; D: -; V: TRBV29-1; J: TRBJ2-1; size: -; DNA: TGCAGCGTTGAAGGGTGGGGCTCCTACAATGAGCAGTTCTTC; CDR3: CSVEGWGSYNEQFF
length: 16; D: TRBD1; V: TRBV7-2; J: TRBJ1-2; size: -; DNA: TGTGCCAGCAGCTACACCCTTGGGGACAGGGGGCTAGGCTACACCTTC; CDR3: CASSYTLGDRGLGYTF
length: 16; D: TRBD2; V: TRBV6-1; J: TRBJ2-5; size: many; DNA: TGTGCCAGCAGCCCACGGGTAGCGGGAGACCCGGGGACCCAGTACTTC; CDR3: CASSPRVAGDPGTQYF
length: 16; D: -; V: TRBV5-1; J: TRBJ1-3; size: few; DNA: TGCGCCAGCAGCTTGGGTTCCGGGAGCTCTGGAAACACCATATATTTT; CDR3: CASSLGSGSSGNTIYF
length: 15; D: TRBD2; V: TRBV20-1; J: TRBJ2-3; size: many; DNA: TGCAGTGCTAGAGAAAAGCGGGACTACACAGATACGCAGTATTTT; CDR3: CSAREKRDYTDTQYF
length: 16; D: -; V: TRBV20-1; J: TRBJ2-2; size: many; DNA: TGCAGTGCTATCGGGCAGGGACTTCTTAACACCGGGGAGCTGTTTTTT; CDR3: CSAIGQGLLNTGELFF
length: 16; D: TRBD2; V: TRBV24-1; J: TRBJ2-2; size: many; DNA: TGTGCCACCAGTGGCGACGGCGGGAGGGCCACCGGGGAGCTGTTTTTT; CDR3: CATSGDGGRATGELFF
length: 17; D: TRBD2; V: TRBV12-3/TRBV12-4; J: TRBJ2-2; size: -; DNA: TGTGCCAGCAGTTTTACTAGCGGGATAATAAACACCGGGGAGCTGTTTTTT; CDR3: CASSFTSGIINTGELFF
length: 17; D: TRBD2; V: TRBV5-1; J: TRBJ2-7; size: many; DNA: TGCGCCAGCTCCCCCGTGCAAGCGGGAGGGCCGGTCACCGAGCAGTACTTC; CDR3: CASSPVQAGGPVTEQYF